Described below is a single T cell receptor beta chain sequence and its context. Its antigen remains unidentified. The sample is drawn from a study of beta chain features in type 1 diabetes. Whole-study results and caveats: In every one of the four CD4+ subsets, TCRB CDR3s were moderately but significantly shorter in Type 1 diabetes patients.

V dropped 3 bases and J dropped 1; count of bases not matched to a gene: 8. The V gene's germline CDR1 is SGDLS and CDR2 YYNGEE. The CDR3 extends over 16 amino acids. Every bit of the isolated RNA underwent reverse transcription, so sequencing read expressed TCRB transcripts. The data were produced by immunoSEQ multiplex PCR, yet TCRdb's version contains in-frame clones alone and is incomplete. Of approximately 150,000 clones detected, 10% to 15% appear once; the ten largest clones hold 1.3%. Sequencing input: central memory CD4+ T cells from blood. The chain employs TRBV9 and TRBJ2-3; 7 bases are a match to TRBD2. This TCR was recovered from a man aged 18 to 35 with type 1 diabetes. CDR3 nucleotide sequence: TGTGCCAGCAGCGGTACTCCCCGGGGGGGCACAGATACGCAGTATTTT. Protein: CASSGTPRGGTDTQYF. The complete variable domain, with remaining parts taken from reference TRBV9 and TRBJ2-3, reads DSGVTQTPKHLITATGQRVTLRCSPRSGDLSVYWYQQSLDQGLQFLIQYYNGEERAKGNILERFSAQQFPDLHSELNLSSLELGDSALYFCASSGTPRGGTDTQYFGPGTRLTVL.